This T cell receptor beta chain was observed in a study of shared clonotypes between healthy human individuals. Here immunoSEQ multiplex PCR was the method, and the copy in TCRdb shows in-frame clones only, minus some. The data contain 1 million to 1.3 million clones, 75% to 80% of them singletons. As concerns this clone: Antigen specificity is unknown.

Trimming cost V 5 bases and J 7 bases, with 9 bases left between them. Germline V lookup: CDR1 MNHNS, CDR2 SASEGT. The CDR3 consists of 12 residues. General study results and limits: Naive subsets typically showed greater estimated richness than memory subsets.

The genes are TRBV6-1 and TRBJ1-5; TRBD1 might be the D (6 bases). This receptor was identified in a man between 18 and 29 years old in good health. Some clones in this sample may be carry-over from other donors' samples. Sequences were obtained from memory CD4+ T cells from PBMCs. This sample's subset: CD45RA-negative fraction. The CDR3 sequence: CASSTGWQPQHF. The DNA for the CDR3 is TGTGCCAGCAGTACAGGGTGGCAGCCCCAGCATTTT.